This T cell receptor beta chain was sequenced during a study of blood T cell repertoires in COVID-19. Study-level background: Acute-phase and convalescent COVID-19 samples originated in the United States, Italy and Spain.

TCRdb keeps only in-frame clones here, not all; method: immunoSEQ multiplex PCR. The sample has 120,000 to 150,000 clones, roughly 85% seen once. This CDR3 spans 16 amino acids. V was pared by 7 bases and J by 4 bases, with 22 bases between. Germline loops: CDR1 SNHLY, CDR2 FYNNEI. This rearrangement joins TRBV2 to TRBJ2-5; possibly TRBD1 for D (7 bases). The sample taken for sequencing was peripheral blood. This receptor was obtained from a man aged 50 or older with acute or convalescent COVID-19. In nucleotides, the CDR3 is TGTGCCAGCAACCCAGGGGGGCGCGTTAAAGGAGAGACCCAGTACTTC. This codes for CASNPGGRVKGETQYF.